This T cell receptor (beta chain) was identified in a study of blood T cell repertoires in COVID-19. Study overall: T cells, B-cell-depleted T cells, or PBMCs provided the cDNA or gDNA that served as material.

The trim removed 6 bases at V and 0 bases at J, leaving 7 bases unmatched. The CDR3 extends over 16 amino acids. Germline V gene lookup returns CDR1 MNHEY and CDR2 SVGEGT. In the authors' workflow: Estimation of nucleated cell counts relied on the amplification of reference gene primers. The assay was immunoSEQ multiplex PCR, and TCRdb's table has in-frame clones only and misses some. V and J calls and clone size come straight from that table; D and trimming were deduced from the DNA. The profile covers some 200,000 clones, with more than 70% appearing a single time and roughly a sixth taken by the ten largest. During active infection, Seattle patients enrolled and were then monitored through disease.

The receptor's source is a man aged 45 to 65 with COVID-19, enrolled during active disease. Sequenced sample: peripheral blood. The chain carries TRBV6-2 or TRBV6-3 and TRBJ2-5; 10 bases are shared with TRBD2. The CDR3 loop is CASSPGLAGDQETQYF. The CDR3 DNA sequence: TGTGCCAGCAGCCCCGGGCTAGCGGGGGACCAAGAGACCCAGTACTTC.